This T cell receptor (beta chain) was documented in a study of CD8 T cells in Susac syndrome. Regarding the study as a whole: The TCR sequencing and HLA analysis in the study involved a relatively small number of individuals, as the study acknowledged.

In regard to this clonotype: The antigen is undetermined.

A quantity of about 0.5 to 1 ug RNA underwent reverse transcription using random hexamers. TCRdb re-analysed the immunoSEQ multiplex PCR reads in MiXCR, keeping a single row per CDR3 protein. The sample holds roughly 150,000 distinct CDR3 sequences, almost 96% seen once. Deletions cut 4 bases from V and 2 bases from J, with 8 bases between. Germline V gene lookup returns CDR1 LGHDT and CDR2 YNNKEL (reference sequence). CDR3 length: 13 amino acids. From blood CD8+ and CD4+ T cells, TCR beta sequences were generated. Negative isolation yielded CD4+ and CD8+ T cells, and FACS enriched TEMRA cells. The source of this sequence is a human donor with Susac syndrome. The chain employs TRBV3-1 and TRBJ1-2; TRBD1 might be the D (5 bases). The sequenced sample consisted of CD4+ T cells from PBMCs. The CDR3 sequence: CASSPRENYGYTF. CDR3 coding DNA: TGTGCCAGCAGCCCCAGGGAAAACTATGGCTACACCTTC.